This T cell receptor beta chain originates from a study of blood T cell repertoires in COVID-19. About the study: The samples span acute and convalescent COVID-19 from the United States, Italy and Spain. Sources were T cells, B-cell-depleted T cells, or PBMCs; the material itself was cDNA or gDNA.

TCRdb's table, derived via immunoSEQ multiplex PCR, lists solely in-frame clones and lacks some. The table shows around 430,000 clones, with 80% to 90% occurring only once. Assignments of participants to cohorts depended upon their own reported clinical history. The study counted Cohort 3 donors as recovered given two negative PCRs, clearance, or symptom resolution. The sequenced sample was PBMCs or T cells enriched from blood (not recorded which). The clonotype was recovered from a woman aged 50 to 60 who had recovered from COVID-19.

The DNA for the CDR3 is TGTGCCAGCAGTTTTACAGGGGGGGCTGGAAACACCATATATTTT. Its translation: CASSFTGGAGNTIYF. The chain combines TRBV27 with TRBJ1-3; TRBD1 matches at 8 bases. CDR1 is MNHEY, CDR2 SMNVEV, per germline (reference sequence). J was trimmed by 2 bases and V by 3 bases; bases with no gene match: 3. The CDR3 contains 15 residues.